Below, one T cell receptor beta chain is given with its context. This receptor's antigen is unknown. No base qualities exist here, and no much larger clone lies one base off it. The data were taken from a study of T cells in Graves' hyperthyroidism and ophthalmopathy (dated by TCRdb to between 2017 and 2020). For the study in its entirety: Peripheral blood was sampled at the time of initial diagnosis, prior to any treatment. The 100 discovery patients were randomly split 7:3 into training and test sets. Thyroid tissue and blood T-cell repertoires from several Graves' hyperthyroidism patients were also compared in the study. Whether ophthalmopathy could be predicted prospectively was tested in an independent validation cohort made up of approximately 19 hyperthyroidism patients plus 17 patients who later progressed to ophthalmopathy. To identify distinguishing TCR V-J signatures, a discovery cohort of about 100 patients was used, comprising 43 with Graves' ophthalmopathy and 55 to 65 with stable Graves' hyperthyroidism. After blood sampling, hyperthyroidism patients were treated with methimazole at a starting dose of 30 mg daily, and ophthalmopathy patients were treated with high-dose intravenous methylprednisolone. According to the paper, TCR Vbeta CDR3 sequencing was carried out on over 130 peripheral blood samples, which came from fewer than 50 ophthalmopathy, 70 to 80 hyperthyroidism and roughly 17 progressor patients. The paper's findings and limits, for the study overall: Sample size was not statistically predetermined, and blinding of investigators to group allocation was not performed. A model built on a 13 V-J signature distinguished ophthalmopathy from stable hyperthyroidism, reaching around 90% sensitivity and under 84% specificity in cross-validation and 80%/75% in testing. During validation, the model predicted progression to ophthalmopathy a median of around 6 months ahead of onset, with just under 71% sensitivity and 72.22% specificity. Blood samples also contained most of the expanded thyroid clonotypes (frequency above 0.001), which suggests that blood repertoires may reflect thyroid immune responses.

TCR beta CDR3 regions were amplified from RNA transcripts. A first-round RT-PCR of the TCR CDR3 used the HTBI primer set with the Qiagen OneStep RT-PCR kit. The libraries were constructed in a second round of multiplex PCR and then size-selected and purified. The libraries were sequenced on an Illumina HiSeq2000 using paired-end 100 bp reads. On the study's bioinformatics: SOAPnuke was used to process the raw data, removing reads that contained adapters or uncalled bases, had a mean Phred below 15, or lacked an exact match to the constant primer or identifier. High-quality paired reads were merged with COPE v1.2.5, and unique nucleotide sequences were defined as clonotypes. Clonotypes were aligned to IMGT TRBV, TRBD and TRBJ reference segments using MiTCR v1.1. The analysis was restricted to V-J combinations with a frequency above 0.0001, which together covered around 99% of the repertoires. The TCS score was defined as the ratio of F50 (clonal expansion) to E x V (chaos), calculated using BLOSUM62-based TCRdist between CDR3 peptides within each V-J. Welch's t-statistics and random forest reduced roughly 530 V-J features to roughly 13, which were used in a naive Bayes classifier (R e1071). TCRdb's own reprocessing of the public reads used fastp at Q25 and MiXCR and kept productive beta chains. Each entry is one CDR3 protein sequence, shown with its most common DNA and genes. The V and J calls were not made by the authors but by TCRdb's processing. This sample holds about 360,000 distinct CDR3 sequences; 13% were observed only once. The ten largest clones add up to 9.2% of the sample.

The trim is 0 bases for V and 2 bases for J, with a gap of 15 bases between the germline ends. Inclusive of the bounding cysteine and phenylalanine, the CDR3 is 17 residues long. The read is trimmed to its CDR3 DNA, 51 bases read in frame from base 1. The germline V gene encodes CDR1 MGHRA and CDR2 YSYEKL. Stable Graves' hyperthyroidism was defined as the absence of progression to ophthalmopathy over 18 months of follow-up. Hyperthyroidism patients were aged 18 to 65 years and newly diagnosed, with disease duration of less than 2 months. The study excluded patients with uncontrolled infections, other autoimmune diseases, pregnancy or lactation. Clinical symptoms, serum thyroxine and TRAb, thyroid ultrasound, and orbital computed tomography formed the basis for the diagnoses. Ficoll-Paque density gradient centrifugation was used to isolate PBMCs from about 9.4 ml of fresh peripheral blood. Total RNA was extracted with Trizol reagent, and quality was checked on an Agilent 2100 Bioanalyzer.

The chain employs TRBV4-1 and TRBJ2-3; the D gene is perhaps TRBD1 or TRBD2, each of them matching over 6 bases. The sequenced material came from blood. The source is a woman aged 18-30 years with Graves' hyperthyroidism. The nucleotide sequence is given as TGCGCCAGCAGCCAAGAAGCCGGGGGCGCATTCACAGATACGCAGTATTTT. Its product reads: CASSQEAGGAFTDTQYF.